The 2 T cell receptor beta chains reported below all come from one sample, sequenced in a study of T-cell memory formation after mild COVID-19. TCRdb passed the 5' RACE reads through MiXCR, listing each CDR3 protein once. Seen here are about 320,000 distinct CDR3 sequences, around 15% observed once, and the top ten hold 20% to 25%. Sequencing was performed on PBMCs or a T cell subset sorted from them (not recorded which). The receptors here all came from a man aged 18-30 years who had mild COVID-19 (a few samples of this study predate the infection). Cell type and time point are not known.

This chain uses TRBV7-2 with TRBJ2-4; no clear D. The V end was cut by 1 base, the J end by 5 bases, with 9 bases between. The CDR3 contains 14 residues. Germline V gene data show CDR1 as SGHTA and CDR2 as FQGNSA. The DNA for the CDR3 is TGTGCCAGCAGCTTAGGGGGAAGCCAAAACATTCAGTACTTC. As protein: CASSLGGSQNIQYF. Together with reference TRBV7-2 and TRBJ2-4, the CDR3 gives the full variable domain: GAGVSQSPSNKVTEKGKDVELRCDPISGHTALYWYRQSLGQGLEFLIYFQGNSAPDKSGLPSDRFSAERTGGSVSTLTIQRTQQEDSAVYLCASSLGGSQNIQYFGAGTRLSVL.

This clonotype has more than one count but fewer than ten. The rearrangement joins TRBV4-1 to TRBJ1-5; unclear D gene. CDR1 is MGHRA, CDR2 YSYEKL, per germline. This CDR3 is 15 amino acids long. Trimming shortened V by 3 bases and J by 0 bases, and 9 bases separated the two germline ends. Here the CDR3 reads CASSQGRNSNQPQHF. The CDR3, as DNA: TGCGCCAGCAGCCAGGGCCGAAATAGCAATCAGCCCCAGCATTTT.